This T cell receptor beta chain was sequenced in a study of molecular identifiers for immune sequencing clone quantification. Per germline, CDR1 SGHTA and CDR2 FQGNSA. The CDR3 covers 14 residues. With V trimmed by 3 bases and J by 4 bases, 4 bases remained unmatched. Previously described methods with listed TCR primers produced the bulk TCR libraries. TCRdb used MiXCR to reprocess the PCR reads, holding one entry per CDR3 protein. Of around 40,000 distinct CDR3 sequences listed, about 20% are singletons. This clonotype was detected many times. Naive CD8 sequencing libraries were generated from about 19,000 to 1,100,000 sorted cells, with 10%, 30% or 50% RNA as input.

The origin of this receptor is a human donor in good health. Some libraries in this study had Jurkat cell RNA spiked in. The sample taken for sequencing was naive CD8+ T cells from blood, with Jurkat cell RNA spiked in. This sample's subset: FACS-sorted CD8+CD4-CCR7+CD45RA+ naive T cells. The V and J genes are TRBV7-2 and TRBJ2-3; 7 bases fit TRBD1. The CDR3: CASSFGTEADTQYF. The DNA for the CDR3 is TGTGCCAGCAGCTTCGGGACAGAGGCAGATACGCAGTATTTT.